These 22 T cell receptor beta chains were sequenced from one sample in a study of blood T cell repertoires in COVID-19. Repertoires were generated with immunoSEQ multiplex PCR, while TCRdb's copy carries only in-frame clones and drops some. The table has a few hundred thousand clones, 85% to 90% seen once. Sequences were obtained from peripheral blood. The receptors shown here come from a woman aged 40 to 50 who had recovered from COVID-19.

V is TRBV5-6 and J is TRBJ1-1; D ambiguous. Trimming removed 4 bases from V and 5 bases from J, with 12 bases in between. Germline lookup yields CDR1 SGHDT and CDR2 YYEEEE. The CDR3 contains 13 residues. The CDR3 protein is CASSIGLATEAFF. CDR3 sequence (DNA): TGTGCCAGCAGCATAGGACTGGCGACTGAAGCTTTCTTT.

The CDR3: CSVAWEFEQYF. The CDR3 DNA is TGCAGCGTTGCCTGGGAGTTCGAGCAGTACTTC. The chain recombines TRBV29-1 with TRBJ2-7, with D possibly being TRBD2 (5 bases). The germline V gene encodes CDR1 SQVTM and CDR2 ANQGSEA. V gave up 4 bases and J gave up 6 bases, with 10 bases separating them. The CDR3 sequence is 11 residues long.

The V call is TRBV27, the J call TRBJ1-5, with unresolved D. Germline-derived CDR1 and CDR2 are MNHEY and SMNVEV (reference sequence). The CDR3 contains 12 residues. The V gene lost 6 bases and the J gene lost 7 bases, with 10 bases spanning the gap. CDR3 in amino acids: CASREHGQPQHF. Here the CDR3 DNA reads TGTGCCAGCAGGGAGCACGGGCAGCCCCAGCATTTT.

The rearrangement links TRBV3-1 (or the pseudogene TRBV3-2) to TRBJ1-1, with D maybe TRBD1 (6 bases). Germline assignment: CDR1 LGHDT and CDR2 YNNKEL (reference sequence). This CDR3 is 16 amino acids long. Trimming removed 0 bases from V and 2 bases from J, with 13 bases in between. CDR3 DNA sequence: TGTGCCAGCAGCCAAGATCTTGGGGGGGCTAACACTGAAGCTTTCTTT. This translates into CASSQDLGGANTEAFF.

The rearrangement links TRBV5-6 to TRBJ2-1; TRBD2 agrees at 9 bases. V was clipped by 6 bases and J by 6 bases; unmatched bases: 10. The CDR3 has 15 amino acids. From germline, CDR1 is SGHDT and CDR2 YYEEEE. CDR3 DNA sequence: TGTGCCAGCACCCTAATCGCACTAGCGGGCAATGAGCAGTTCTTC. It encodes CASTLIALAGNEQFF.

CDR3 DNA sequence: TGTGCCAGCTCACCAGGGACAACCTACGAGCAGTACTTC. Its protein is CASSPGTTYEQYF. The chain recombines TRBV18 with TRBJ2-7; a weak D match, TRBD1 (6 bases). V lost 2 bases and J lost 2, with 7 bases in between. Germline CDR1 is KGHSH and CDR2 is LQKENI. The CDR3 runs 13 residues.

The gene calls are TRBV5-6 and TRBJ1-1; D is possibly TRBD1 (5 bases). Trimming cost V 3 bases and J 0 bases, with 6 bases left between them. This CDR3 has 13 amino acids. CDR1 SGHDT and CDR2 YYEEEE come from the germline V gene. The CDR3 DNA follows: TGTGCCAGCAGCTGGACATTGAACACTGAAGCTTTCTTT. Translated: CASSWTLNTEAFF. The variable domain in full, with the rest retrieved from reference TRBV5-6 and TRBJ1-1, is DAGVTQSPTHLIKTRGQQVTLRCSPKSGHDTVSWYQQALGQGPQFIFQYYEEEERQRGNFPDRFSGHQFPNYSSELNVNALLLGDSALYLCASSWTLNTEAFFGQGTRLTVV.

The table lists this clone with a count of one. The V call is TRBV20-1, the J call TRBJ2-2, with 8 bases lining up with TRBD1. The V and J ends lost 3 bases and 6 bases, in that order; junction bases with no gene match: 6. The CDR3 runs to 14 residues. Germline values: CDR1 DFQATT, CDR2 SNEGSKA (reference sequence). The CDR3 region has the DNA TGCAGTGCTAGTGTACAGGGGGTCCCCGGGGAGCTGTTTTTT. Translated, it gives CSASVQGVPGELFF.

V gene TRBV21-1 combines with J gene TRBJ2-3; the D segment call TRBD2 is taken from the table without a DNA check. TRBV21-1 is recorded as a pseudogene. The CDR3 has 13 amino acids. For the CDR3, the DNA is TGTGCCAGCCCTACTCGGGGAGCAGATACGCAGTATTTT. Translation: CASPTRGADTQYF.

This chain uses TRBV11-3 with TRBJ2-3; 15 bases fit TRBD2. This CDR3 contains 17 residues. Germline V CDR1 and CDR2: SGHNT, YENEEA. Unmatched junction bases numbered 7, after V lost 1 base and J lost 8 bases. The CDR3 loop reads CASSLGEGLAGGSTQYF. CDR3 coding DNA: TGTGCCAGCAGCTTAGGCGAAGGACTAGCGGGAGGGAGTACGCAGTATTTT. The full variable domain, with the rest looked up from reference TRBV11-3 and TRBJ2-3, is EAGVVQSPRYKIIEKKQPVAFWCNPISGHNTLYWYLQNLGQGPELLIRYENEEAVDDSQLPKDRFSAERLKGVDSTLKIQPAELGDSAVYLCASSLGEGLAGGSTQYFGPGTRLTVL.

The V gene is TRBV27, the J gene TRBJ2-2; maybe TRBD2 (5 bases). V was shortened by 5 bases and J by 0 bases, with 13 bases between the two germline ends. The CDR3 is 16 residues long. From germline, CDR1 is MNHEY and CDR2 SMNVEV (reference sequence). The CDR3 spells CASSKRRDSNTGELFF. In nucleotides, the CDR3 is TGTGCCAGCAGTAAAAGACGGGATTCGAACACCGGGGAGCTGTTTTTT.

The chain links TRBV14 to TRBJ2-3, with TRBD2 matching 12 bases. The CDR3 totals 17 residues. Germline V gene data show CDR1 as SGHDN and CDR2 as FVKESK. J gave up 2 bases and V 5 bases, and 8 bases lay outside the gene matches. The CDR3 DNA reads TGTGCCAGCAGCAGGGGCCTAGCGGGAGGGTTCACAGATACGCAGTATTTT. Its protein product is CASSRGLAGGFTDTQYF.

The chain joins TRBV28 to TRBJ2-7; 9 positions match TRBD1. The CDR3 is made up of 12 amino acids. V lost 7 bases to trimming and J lost 7 bases; unmatched junction nucleotides: 5. Germline V CDR1 and CDR2: MDHEN, SYDVKM. CDR3 bases: TGTGCCAGCACTGCCGGGACAGGGGAGCAGTACTTC. Amino acid sequence: CASTAGTGEQYF. The full variable domain, completed using reference TRBV28 and TRBJ2-7, is DVKVTQSSRYLVKRTGEKVFLECVQDMDHENMFWYRQDPGLGLRLIYFSYDVKMKEKGDIPEGYSVSREKKERFSLILESASTNQTSMYLCASTAGTGEQYFGPGTRLTVT.

The chain recombines TRBV5-1 with TRBJ1-2; D is possibly TRBD1 (6 bases). The germline V gene has CDR1 SGHRS and CDR2 YFSETQ. Trimming removed 3 bases at V and 6 bases at J, with 18 bases between. The CDR3 sequence is 15 residues long. The CDR3 coding sequence is TGCGCCAGCAGCTACGAAAGGACAGATGCGGATGGCTACACCTTC. Translating it yields CASSYERTDADGYTF.

V gene TRBV21-1 combines with J gene TRBJ1-2. TRBV21-1 counts as a pseudogene. The CDR3 has 14 amino acids. The CDR3 DNA is TGTGCCAGCACCCGGGAGGGGGGTTTTTTTGGCTACACCTTC. Its translation is CASTREGGFFGYTF.

The V call is TRBV27, the J call TRBJ2-3, with TRBD2 matching 7 bases. Germline V CDR1 and CDR2: MNHEY, SMNVEV (reference sequence). V gave up 3 bases and J gave up 3 bases; unmatched junction bases: 6. The CDR3 is 15 amino acids. CDR3 nucleotides: TGTGCCAGCAGTTTGGTGGGAGGGCCTACAGATACGCAGTATTTT. Translated: CASSLVGGPTDTQYF.

Comments on this clone: This CDR3 is also generated by other DNA sequences in the sample. V is TRBV27 and J is TRBJ2-3; D may be TRBD1 (5 bases). Per the germline V gene, CDR1 is MNHEY and CDR2 is SMNVEV (reference sequence). V was trimmed by 4 bases and J by 3 bases, leaving 5 bases between them. The CDR3 totals 12 residues. The CDR3 here is CASSSGTDTQYF. The CDR3 DNA reads TGTGCCAGCAGTTCAGGGACAGATACGCAGTATTTT.

This chain links TRBV2 with TRBJ2-1, with D maybe TRBD2 (5 bases). The CDR3 has 12 residues. Germline V lookup: CDR1 SNHLY, CDR2 FYNNEI. Trimming shortened V by 9 bases and J by 10 bases, and 16 bases separated the two germline ends. In DNA form, the CDR3 reads TGTGCCAGGGGAGCTCGTTCGGAGGAGCAGTTCTTC. This sequence encodes CARGARSEEQFF.

With regard to this clone: This specimen includes other DNA sequences encoding the same CDR3. V and J are TRBV4-1 and TRBJ2-7; 7 positions agree with TRBD2. This CDR3 region has 13 residues. Germline loops: CDR1 MGHRA, CDR2 YSYEKL. V shed 0 bases, J shed 4 bases, and the junction held 0 bases outside the gene matches. CDR3 coding DNA: TGCGCCAGCAGCCAAGAGGGGGGGTACGAGCAGTACTTC. Amino acids: CASSQEGGYEQYF.

This rearrangement joins TRBV28 to TRBJ2-5, with 12 bases matching TRBD2. The V gene end was trimmed by 11 bases and the J gene end by 5 bases; junction bases not matched to a gene: 15. This CDR3 region has 16 residues. CDR1 and CDR2 from the germline V gene are MDHEN and SYDVKM. CDR3 in amino acids: CASGPSGRAGEETQYF. CDR3 nucleotides: TGTGCCTCCGGCCCTAGCGGGAGGGCCGGGGAGGAGACCCAGTACTTC.

A remark on this clone: Additional DNA sequences in this sample encode the identical CDR3. V usage is TRBV27 and J usage is TRBJ1-2; a weak D match, TRBD1 (5 bases). The CDR3 extends over 13 amino acids. V lost 3 bases, J lost 3 bases, and 8 bases lay in between. Per the germline V gene, CDR1 is MNHEY and CDR2 is SMNVEV (reference sequence). The CDR3 sequence is CASSFSGDYGYTF. For the CDR3, the DNA is TGTGCCAGCAGTTTTTCGGGGGACTATGGCTACACCTTC.

The rearrangement links TRBV5-4 to TRBJ2-7; 7 positions agree with TRBD1. This CDR3 contains 14 residues. The germline gives CDR1 SGHNT, CDR2 YYREEE (reference sequence). Germline trimming cut 2 bases from V and 7 bases from J; bases unmatched to any gene: 9. The CDR3 DNA reads TGTGCCAGCAGCTTCAAGGGGGCATCGGGGGAGCAGTACTTC. Translation gives CASSFKGASGEQYF.